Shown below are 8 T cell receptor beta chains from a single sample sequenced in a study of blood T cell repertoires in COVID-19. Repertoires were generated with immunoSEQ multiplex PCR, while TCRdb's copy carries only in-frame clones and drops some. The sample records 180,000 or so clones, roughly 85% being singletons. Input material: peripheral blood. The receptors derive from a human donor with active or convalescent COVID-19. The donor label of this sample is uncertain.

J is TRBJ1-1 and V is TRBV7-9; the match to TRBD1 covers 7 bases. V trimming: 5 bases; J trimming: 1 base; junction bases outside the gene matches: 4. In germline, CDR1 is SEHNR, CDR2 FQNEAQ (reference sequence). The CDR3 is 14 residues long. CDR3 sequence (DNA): TGTGCCAGCAGCCCCCGACAGGGGAACACTGAAGCTTTCTTT. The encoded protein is CASSPRQGNTEAFF.

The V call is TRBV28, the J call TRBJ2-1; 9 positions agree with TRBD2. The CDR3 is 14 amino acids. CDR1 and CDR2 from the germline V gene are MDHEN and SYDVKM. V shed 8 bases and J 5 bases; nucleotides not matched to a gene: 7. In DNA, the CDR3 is TGTGCCAGCTCGAGCGGGGGGCTCCACAATGAGCAGTTCTTC. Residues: CASSSGGLHNEQFF.

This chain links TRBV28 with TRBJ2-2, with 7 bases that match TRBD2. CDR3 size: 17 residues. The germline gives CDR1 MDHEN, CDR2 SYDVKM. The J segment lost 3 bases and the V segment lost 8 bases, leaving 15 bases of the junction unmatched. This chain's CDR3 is CASHYIAGPDYTGELFF. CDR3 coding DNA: TGTGCCAGCCATTATATAGCGGGCCCCGACTACACCGGGGAGCTGTTTTTT.

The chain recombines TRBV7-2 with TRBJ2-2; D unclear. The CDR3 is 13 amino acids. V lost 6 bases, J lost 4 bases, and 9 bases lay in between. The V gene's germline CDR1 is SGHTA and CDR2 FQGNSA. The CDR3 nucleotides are TGTGCCAGCAGTTTGACTGTCACCGGGGAGCTGTTTTTT. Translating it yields CASSLTVTGELFF. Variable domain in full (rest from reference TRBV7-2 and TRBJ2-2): GAGVSQSPSNKVTEKGKDVELRCDPISGHTALYWYRQSLGQGLEFLIYFQGNSAPDKSGLPSDRFSAERTGGSVSTLTIQRTQQEDSAVYLCASSLTVTGELFFGEGSRLTVL.

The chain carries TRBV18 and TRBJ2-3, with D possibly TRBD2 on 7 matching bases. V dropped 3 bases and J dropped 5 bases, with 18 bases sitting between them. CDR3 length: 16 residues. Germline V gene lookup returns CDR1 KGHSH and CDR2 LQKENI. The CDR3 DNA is TGTGCCAGCTCACCTTGGGGGGGCGGAGGAAGAGATACGCAGTATTTT. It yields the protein CASSPWGGGGRDTQYF.

CDR3 protein: CASSLGLAGNNEQFF. The CDR3 DNA reads TGTGCCAGCAGCCTCGGACTAGCGGGAAACAATGAGCAGTTCTTC. The chain recombines TRBV7-9 with TRBJ2-1, with 12 bases identical to TRBD2. The CDR3 contains 15 residues. Trimming cost V 5 bases and J 5 bases; bases outside gene matches: 4. Germline loops: CDR1 SEHNR, CDR2 FQNEAQ (reference sequence).

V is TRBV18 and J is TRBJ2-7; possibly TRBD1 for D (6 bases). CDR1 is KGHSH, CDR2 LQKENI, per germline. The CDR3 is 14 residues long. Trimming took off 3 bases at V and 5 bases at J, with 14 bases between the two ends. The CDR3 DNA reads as TGTGCCAGCTCACCGATAGGGACATGGAACGAGCAGTACTTC. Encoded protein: CASSPIGTWNEQYF.

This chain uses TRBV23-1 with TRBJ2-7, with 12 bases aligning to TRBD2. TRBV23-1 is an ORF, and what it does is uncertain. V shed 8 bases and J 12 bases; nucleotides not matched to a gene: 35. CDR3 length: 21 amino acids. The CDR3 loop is CASPAKGERGDRTSGTNGPYF. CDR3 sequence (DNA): TGCGCCAGCCCCGCGAAGGGGGAGAGGGGGGACCGGACTAGCGGGACGAACGGGCCGTACTTC.